This T cell receptor (beta chain) comes out of a study of T cells after yellow fever vaccination (dated by TCRdb to the late 2010s). About the study as a whole: The SMART-Seq v4 Ultra Low Input RNA kit was used to prepare libraries from fractions with low cell numbers. To track T-cell clones before and after primary and booster YFV17D yellow fever vaccination, bulk TCR alpha and beta repertoires were sequenced longitudinally. Blood was drawn at multiple timepoints before and after primary and secondary immunization, with bulk PBMC replicates and cell subsets isolated. Two healthy male donors, one aged 18 to 30 and one aged 30 to 40 years, were included in the cohort.

The treatment or condition tag for this specimen amounts to: live attenuated yellow fever vaccine strain. A standard Ficoll-Paque protocol was used to isolate PBMCs from peripheral blood. Dynabeads CD4 and CD8 positive selection kits were used to isolate the CD4 and CD8 T-cell fractions. RNA was extracted with TriZol from bulk PBMCs, CD4 and CD8 fractions, and dextramer-positive and dextramer-negative fractions. What the research found in general, with its limitations: FACS-sorted repertoires could contain abundant contaminating clonotypes from the bulk population, so computational filtering was required. Most clones expanded after primary vaccination were re-detected after the booster (96% of CD4 and approximately 85% of CD8), suggesting broad memory maintenance. A small share of clonotypes was detected in both CD4 and CD8 compartments, with the overlap likely arising from convergent recombination. Compared with the primary T-cell response, the secondary T-cell response was weaker but faster, peaking on day 5 rather than day 15. The study included only a couple of donors, which limits how far the findings can be generalized.

Synthesis of TCR cDNA relied on 5'RACE template switching, a step that introduced a universal primer site along with unique molecular identifiers. cDNA synthesis was primed from both the TCR alpha and TCR beta constant segments. Library amplification involved two PCR steps, and the second step added sample barcodes and sequencing adapters. Sequencing of libraries was done on Illumina HiSeq 2500 (2x100 bp) or NovaSeq (2x150 bp). As for how the authors treated the data: Reads were demultiplexed and collapsed into UMI consensus sequences with MIGEC, and V(D)J alignment was performed with MiXCR. Clonotypes responding to the vaccine were identified with edgeR on replicate PBMC samples, with the criteria of FDR below 0.01 and a log2 fold change above 5 up to day 15. Each bulk clonotype was labeled CD4 or CD8 based on which sequenced repertoire, CD4 or CD8, contained the clonotype at higher abundance. TCRdb reprocessing: public reads trimmed at Q25 with fastp, clones called with MiXCR, in-frame beta chains kept. Identical CDR3 proteins give one entry, which carries the most common genes and DNA. The V and J calls were not made by the authors but by TCRdb's processing. The sample table shows 250,000 to 300,000 distinct CDR3 sequences, and approximately 13% are seen once. 0.4% to 0.55% of the sample goes to the ten largest clones.

This clonotype was observed a few times. Its antigen remains undetermined. Base qualities are not provided; no much larger clone lies one nucleotide away. This TCR was sampled from a man aged 30 to 39 who received the YFV17D yellow fever vaccine. The source was CD4+ T cells sorted from PBMCs, collected 45 days after the yellow fever booster vaccination.

The CDR3 protein is CASSQQNEQFF. The nucleotides read TGCGCCAGCAGCCAGCAGAATGAGCAGTTCTTC. The V gene is TRBV5-1 and the J gene is TRBJ2-1; the D gene identity is not certain. CDR1 and CDR2 are read off the germline V gene as SGHRS and YFSETQ. The V and J ends are trimmed by 4 bases and 7 bases, leaving 6 bases between them. The CDR3 starts with the cysteine, ends with the phenylalanine, and has 11 residues. Only the CDR3 part of the read is kept: 33 bases, read in frame from the first base.